The 25 T cell receptor beta chains given below trace back to one sample, sequenced in a study of human T cells and chemical hapten exposure. Time point: patch test 2, 6 weeks after DPC sensitization. Treatment reported: therapeutic diphenylcyclopropenone sensitization with weekly scalp DPC. From whole blood left unfractionated, total RNA was extracted. TCRdb reprocessed the RACE reads with MiXCR, giving one entry per CDR3 protein. This sample has 35,000 to 50,000 distinct CDR3 sequences, with roughly 9% found just once. This material consisted of whole blood, taken in connection with sensitization to the hapten diphenylcyclopropenone (DPC). All receptors come from a woman aged 25 to 45 with alopecia areata. Some clones in this sample may be carry-over from other donors' samples.

The V call is TRBV12-3 or TRBV12-4, the J call TRBJ2-7, with 9 bases fitting TRBD1. The CDR3 has 12 residues. Trimming took 3 bases from V and 9 from J; bases not matched to a gene: 3. CDR3 region: CASSFGQGPQYF. The CDR3, as DNA: TGTGCCAGCAGTTTCGGACAGGGGCCGCAGTACTTC.

This clonotype was counted ten times or more. The genes are TRBV6-2 or TRBV6-3 and TRBJ1-6; D perhaps matches TRBD1 (6 bases). The CDR3 has 16 amino acids. CDR1 is MNHEY, CDR2 SVGEGT, per germline. V was pared by 6 bases and J by 4 bases, with 16 bases between. The CDR3 sequence: CASRTEDSRYNSPLHF. CDR3 in DNA: TGTGCCAGCAGGACAGAGGACAGCCGATATAATTCACCCCTCCACTTT.

This clonotype was counted many times. V and J are TRBV28 and TRBJ2-5; perhaps TRBD1 as D (5 bases). Germline V gene data show CDR1 as MDHEN and CDR2 as SYDVKM. CDR3 length: 16 amino acids. Trimming removed 5 bases at V and 3 bases at J, with 19 bases between. In DNA, the CDR3 is TGTGCCAGCAGTCCCCAGGGCCATCGTATTGAAGAGACCCAGTACTTC. Translation gives CASSPQGHRIEETQYF.

The chain couples TRBV9 to TRBJ2-3; D is uncertain. The CDR3 is made up of 16 amino acids. V gave up 3 bases and J gave up 6 bases, with 20 bases separating them. Germline assignment: CDR1 SGDLS and CDR2 YYNGEE. The CDR3 sequence: CASSASSLPAVDTQYF. CDR3 in DNA: TGTGCCAGCAGCGCCAGCAGCCTTCCGGCGGTCGATACGCAGTATTTT.

The V call is TRBV7-6, the J call TRBJ2-3, with 8 bases aligning to TRBD2. The CDR3 is 16 residues long. The trim removed 5 bases at V and 2 bases at J, leaving 9 bases unmatched. Germline V gives CDR1 SGHVS, CDR2 FNYEAQ. The CDR3 region is CASSRERGLSTDTQYF. In nucleotides, the CDR3 is TGTGCCAGCAGCCGGGAGCGGGGGTTATCCACAGATACGCAGTATTTT.

The CDR3 loop reads CASSPTGALSLNTEAFF. CDR3 bases: TGTGCCAGCTCACCTACAGGGGCCCTATCCCTGAACACTGAAGCTTTCTTT. V and J are TRBV18 and TRBJ1-1, with 7 nucleotides matching TRBD1. V lost 3 bases to trimming and J lost 0 bases; unmatched junction nucleotides: 10. CDR3 length equals 17 residues. CDR1 is KGHSH and CDR2 is LQKENI in the germline V gene.

The genes are TRBV19 and TRBJ1-5, with 9 bases identical to TRBD1. CDR3 size: 14 residues. Looked up from germline, CDR1 is LNHDA and CDR2 is SQIVND (reference sequence). The J segment lost 1 base and the V segment lost 6 bases, leaving 1 base of the junction unmatched. The DNA of the CDR3 is TGTGCCAGTAGGGACAGGGGCAGCAATCAGCCCCAGCATTTT. It yields the protein CASRDRGSNQPQHF.

With respect to this clonotype: Being one base from a much bigger clone, this may be a read error. The chain joins TRBV7-6 to TRBJ2-7; 9 bases line up with TRBD1. Trimming at V came to 3 bases and at J to 9 bases, leaving 9 bases not matched to a gene. CDR1 is SGHVS and CDR2 is FNYEAQ in the germline V gene. The length of the CDR3 is 14 residues. The CDR3 here is CASSFSQGAHVQYF. CDR3 bases: TGTGCCAGCAGCTTCTCACAGGGGGCCCACGTGCAGTACTTC.

This clonotype occurred once. Possible read error: a much larger clone is one base away. J is TRBJ1-1 and V is TRBV29-1; tentatively, D is TRBD1 (5 bases). V shed 7 bases and J shed 0 bases, with 12 bases lying between them. The CDR3 extends over 13 amino acids. Germline-derived CDR1 and CDR2 are SQVTM and ANQGSEA. The CDR3: CSALGQMNTEAFF. The CDR3 DNA reads as TGCAGCGCTCTGGGGCAGATGAACACTGAAGCTTTCTTT.

This clonotype has ten or more counts. DNA for the CDR3: TGTGCCAGCAGTTTCCGGGAGACTTACAATGAGCAGTTCTTC. It yields the protein CASSFRETYNEQFF. The V and J genes are TRBV12-3 or TRBV12-4 and TRBJ2-1; TRBD2 might be the D (6 bases). The CDR3 totals 14 residues. Trimming took off 3 bases at V and 4 bases at J, with 10 bases between the two ends.

This clonotype was observed a handful of times. The rearrangement joins TRBV29-1 to TRBJ2-7, with 7 bases fitting TRBD1. This CDR3 region has 10 residues. J was trimmed by 5 bases and V by 6 bases; bases with no gene match: 1. Germline-derived CDR1 and CDR2 are SQVTM and ANQGSEA. DNA of the CDR3: TGCAGCGTGACAGGGAACGAGCAGTACTTC. This encodes CSVTGNEQYF.

J is TRBJ2-7 and V is TRBV14, with D unresolved. The CDR3 length is 12 residues. Germline CDR1 is SGHDN and CDR2 is FVKESK. The V end lost 1 base, the J end lost 6 bases, and 7 bases lay between the germline ends. The DNA for the CDR3 is TGTGCCAGCAGCCAAGCCTGGCGCGAGCAGTACTTC. Its translation is CASSQAWREQYF.

This chain connects TRBV5-1 to TRBJ2-3; TRBD2 aligns across 7 bases. The trim removed 4 bases at V and 4 bases at J, leaving 12 bases unmatched. This CDR3 is 16 amino acids long. CDR1 and CDR2 (germline): SGHRS, YFSETQ. CDR3 amino acids: CASSTGAGVKADTQYF. DNA of the CDR3: TGCGCCAGCAGCACAGGTGCGGGGGTCAAGGCAGATACGCAGTATTTT. Variable domain in full (rest from reference TRBV5-1 and TRBJ2-3): KAGVTQTPRYLIKTRGQQVTLSCSPISGHRSVSWYQQTPGQGLQFLFEYFSETQRNKGNFPGRFSGRQFSNSRSEMNVSTLELGDSALYLCASSTGAGVKADTQYFGPGTRLTVL.

The rearrangement links TRBV2 to TRBJ1-1; D is unresolved. V lost 1 base to trimming and J lost 11 bases, with 11 bases between them. Germline CDR1 is SNHLY and CDR2 is FYNNEI. There are 12 residues in the CDR3. The CDR3 coding sequence is TGTGCCAGCAGTGAAGGGGCCGGACGGGCTTTCTTT. Translated: CASSEGAGRAFF.

This clonotype was detected only a few times. V is TRBV11-2 and J is TRBJ2-3, with D tentatively TRBD2 (6 bases). CDR3 length: 17 amino acids. Trimming left V 6 bases short and J 0 bases short, with 19 bases between. CDR1 SGHAT and CDR2 FQNNGV come from the germline V gene. The CDR3: CASRTPRESLSTDTQYF. DNA of the CDR3: TGTGCCAGCAGAACCCCGCGGGAATCCCTTAGCACAGATACGCAGTATTTT.

This clonotype was counted only a few times. This chain joins TRBV11-2 and TRBJ2-3; D could derive from TRBD1 or TRBD2 (5 bases each). The V gene lost 4 bases and the J gene lost 1 base, with 12 bases spanning the gap. The CDR3 consists of 15 residues. The V gene's germline CDR1 is SGHAT and CDR2 FQNNGV. The CDR3 bases are TGTGCCAGCAGCTCCCAGTGGGACCGCACAGATACGCAGTATTTT. This translates into CASSSQWDRTDTQYF.

This clonotype was found many times. The chain carries TRBV6-2 or TRBV6-3 and TRBJ1-5; tentative D call: TRBD1 (5 bases). The CDR3 extends over 15 amino acids. CDR1 is MNHEY, CDR2 SVGEGT, per germline. V shed 10 bases and J shed 0 bases, with 16 bases lying between them. CDR3 nucleotide sequence: TGTGCCACCGGGGACGGACGGCATAGCAATCAGCCCCAGCATTTT. Translating gives CATGDGRHSNQPQHF.

The chain is built from TRBV6-1 and TRBJ2-1; 14 nucleotides agree with TRBD2. Trimming removed 8 bases from V and 4 bases from J; junction bases left unmatched: 1. CDR3 length: 14 residues. Germline V CDR1 and CDR2: MNHNS, SASEGT. The chain's CDR3 is CASRTSGGYNEQFF. In DNA form, the CDR3 reads TGTGCCAGCCGGACTAGCGGGGGGTACAATGAGCAGTTCTTC.

This clonotype was found a few times. The CDR3 region is CAWSSRHAEQYF. The CDR3 nucleotides are TGTGCCTGGAGTTCCAGGCATGCCGAGCAGTACTTC. V usage is TRBV30 and J usage is TRBJ2-7; D is undetermined. Per the germline V gene, CDR1 is GTSNPN and CDR2 is SVGIG (reference sequence). With 2 bases removed from V and 6 bases from J, the gap between germline ends came to 11 bases. The CDR3 contains 12 residues. The full variable domain, in which reference TRBV30 and TRBJ2-7 provide the parts outside the CDR3, is SQTIHQWPATLVQPVGSPLSLECTVEGTSNPNLYWYRQAAGRGLQLLFYSVGIGQISSEVPQNLSASRPQDRQFILSSKKLLLSDSGFYLCAWSSRHAEQYFGPGTRLTVT.

The chain carries TRBV20-1 and TRBJ2-5; D might be TRBD2 (6 bases). CDR1 and CDR2 (germline): DFQATT, SNEGSKA (reference sequence). The CDR3 is 15 amino acids. V was shortened by 2 bases and J by 0 bases, with 13 bases between the two germline ends. Here the CDR3 DNA reads TGCAGTGCTAGATTCGGGGGATCGAACCAAGAGACCCAGTACTTC. This translates into CSARFGGSNQETQYF.

In its sample, this clonotype was seen many times. The chain combines TRBV7-9 with TRBJ1-1; D unclear. Germline CDR1 reads SEHNR; CDR2 reads FQNEAQ (reference sequence). Deletions cut 1 base from V and 3 bases from J, with 9 bases between. This CDR3 is 14 amino acids long. CDR3 in DNA: TGTGCCAGCAGCTTAGTAGGTGGTTACACTGAAGCTTTCTTT. Protein product: CASSLVGGYTEAFF.

For this clonotype: Relative to the germline gene, one junction end is altered; a read error may explain this. This chain uses TRBV29-1 with TRBJ2-1; 7 positions agree with TRBD1. The CDR3 length is 13 residues. Germline V CDR1 and CDR2: SQVTM, ANQGSEA. CDR3 in amino acids: CSVEGTVYNEQFF. The CDR3 DNA reads TGCAGCGTGGAAGGGACAGTCTACAATGAGCAGTTCTTC.

The sample holds one count of this clonotype. This sequence joins TRBV7-3 and TRBJ2-3, with no clear D. Between the trimmed V and J ends, which lost 1 base and 6 bases, there was a span of 8 bases. The CDR3 contains 13 residues. Looked up from germline, CDR1 is SGHTA and CDR2 is FQGTGA. The CDR3 DNA follows: TGTGCCAGCAGCTTAAGGGCGGATGATACGCAGTATTTT. Encoded protein: CASSLRADDTQYF.

In its sample, this clonotype was seen many times. The chain combines TRBV27 with TRBJ1-6, with 8 bases aligning to TRBD1. With 3 bases clipped from V and 9 bases from J, the junction kept 4 bases outside the gene matches. This CDR3 is 14 amino acids long. In germline, CDR1 is MNHEY, CDR2 SMNVEV (reference sequence). The CDR3 coding sequence is TGTGCCAGCAGTTTGACGCAGGGGGCTTCACCCCTCCACTTT. It specifies CASSLTQGASPLHF.

This clonotype turned up a few times. DNA for the CDR3: TGCAGTGCTAGAGATATGAGGGGACGCTCTGGGGCCAACGTCCTGACTTTC. Residues: CSARDMRGRSGANVLTF. V is TRBV20-1 and J is TRBJ2-6; possibly TRBD1 or TRBD2 for D (5 bases each). Trimming shortened V by 0 bases and J by 0 bases, and 12 bases separated the two germline ends. In germline, CDR1 is DFQATT, CDR2 SNEGSKA (reference sequence). CDR3 length: 17 amino acids.